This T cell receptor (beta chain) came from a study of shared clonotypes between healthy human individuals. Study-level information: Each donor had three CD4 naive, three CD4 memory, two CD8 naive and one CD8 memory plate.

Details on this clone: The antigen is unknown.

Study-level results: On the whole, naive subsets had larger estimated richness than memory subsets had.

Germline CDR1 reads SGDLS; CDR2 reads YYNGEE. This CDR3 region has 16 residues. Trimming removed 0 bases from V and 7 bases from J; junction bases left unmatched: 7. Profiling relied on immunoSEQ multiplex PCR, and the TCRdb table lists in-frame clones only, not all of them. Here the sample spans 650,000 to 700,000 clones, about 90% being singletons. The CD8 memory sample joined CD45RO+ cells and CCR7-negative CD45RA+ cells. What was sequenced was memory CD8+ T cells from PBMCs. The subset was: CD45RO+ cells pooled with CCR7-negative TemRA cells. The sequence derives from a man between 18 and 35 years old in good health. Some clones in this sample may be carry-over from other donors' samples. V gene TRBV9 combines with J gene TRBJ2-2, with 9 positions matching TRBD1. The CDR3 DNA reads TGTGCCAGCAGCGTAGTACAGGGGGCTGGCAACGGGGAGCTGTTTTTT. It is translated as CASSVVQGAGNGELFF.